The rows below give T cell receptor beta chains drawn from one sample of a study of blood T cell repertoires in COVID-19. TCRdb keeps only in-frame clones here, not all; method: immunoSEQ multiplex PCR. The repertoire holds some 64,000 clones, approximately 90% seen once, with approximately 3.9% in the top ten. Sequenced sample: peripheral blood. The receptors were gathered from a man in his sixties or seventies with acute or convalescent COVID-19. CDR3s include the opening cysteine and the closing phenylalanine or tryptophan. Fields, in order: J gene, V gene, clone size, D gene, CDR3 length, CDR3 DNA, CDR3 protein. A D gene is named only where the DNA matches it firmly. Clone sizes are given selectively: once, few, many, or a class where the clone is expanded.

j_call: TRBJ1-3
v_call: TRBV7-8
clone_size: -
d_call: -
cdr3_length: 15
cdr3_nt: TGTGCCAGCAGTTCACAGGGAGGGGCTGGAAACACCATATATTTT
cdr3_aa: CASSSQGGAGNTIYF

j_call: TRBJ1-1
v_call: TRBV5-1
clone_size: -
d_call: -
cdr3_length: 13
cdr3_nt: TGCGCCAGCAGCCTAGATCGGAACACTGAAGCTTTCTTT
cdr3_aa: CASSLDRNTEAFF

j_call: TRBJ1-6
v_call: TRBV27
clone_size: -
d_call: TRBD1
cdr3_length: 14
cdr3_nt: TGTGCCAGCAGCCATGACAGGGAGAATTCACCCCTCCACTTT
cdr3_aa: CASSHDRENSPLHF

j_call: TRBJ2-7
v_call: TRBV5-4
clone_size: once
d_call: -
cdr3_length: 12
cdr3_nt: TGTGCCAGCAGCTTCGGGGACTACGAGCAGTACTTC
cdr3_aa: CASSFGDYEQYF

j_call: TRBJ2-1
v_call: TRBV7-3
clone_size: -
d_call: TRBD2
cdr3_length: 15
cdr3_nt: TGTGCCAGCAGCATAGGACTAGCGGGGCGCCGGGAGCAGTTCTTC
cdr3_aa: CASSIGLAGRREQFF

j_call: TRBJ1-6
v_call: TRBV6-5
clone_size: -
d_call: TRBD1
cdr3_length: 15
cdr3_nt: TGTGCCAGCAGTTACTCCCGACAGGGTAATTCACCCCTCCACTTT
cdr3_aa: CASSYSRQGNSPLHF

j_call: TRBJ2-2
v_call: TRBV6-5
clone_size: once
d_call: -
cdr3_length: 14
cdr3_nt: TGTGCCAGCAGCTATTCAGGGTACACCGGGGAGCTGTTTTTT
cdr3_aa: CASSYSGYTGELFF

j_call: TRBJ2-7
v_call: TRBV6-1
clone_size: -
d_call: -
cdr3_length: 15
cdr3_nt: TGTGCCAGCAGTGAAGTCGGGGGGCGCATTTTCGAGCAGTACTTC
cdr3_aa: CASSEVGGRIFEQYF

j_call: TRBJ2-7
v_call: TRBV19
clone_size: -
d_call: -
cdr3_length: 12
cdr3_nt: TGTGCCAGTAGTCCCGGGACCTACGAGCAGTACTTC
cdr3_aa: CASSPGTYEQYF

j_call: TRBJ1-3
v_call: TRBV19
clone_size: -
d_call: -
cdr3_length: 14
cdr3_nt: TGTGCCAGTAGTACCAACTCGGGGGGAAACACCATATATTTT
cdr3_aa: CASSTNSGGNTIYF

j_call: TRBJ2-7
v_call: TRBV11-2
clone_size: -
d_call: -
cdr3_length: 14
cdr3_nt: TGTGCCAGCAGCTTAACCCGGCAGGGCTACGAGCAGTACTTC
cdr3_aa: CASSLTRQGYEQYF

j_call: TRBJ1-1
v_call: TRBV7-9
clone_size: -
d_call: TRBD1
cdr3_length: 15
cdr3_nt: TGTGCCAGCAGCTTAGTCAGGGGGGTGGACACTGAAGCTTTCTTT
cdr3_aa: CASSLVRGVDTEAFF

j_call: TRBJ1-6
v_call: TRBV14
clone_size: once
d_call: -
cdr3_length: 15
cdr3_nt: TGTGCCAGCAGCCAAGGAACAGGGAGCAATTCACCCCTCCACTTT
cdr3_aa: CASSQGTGSNSPLHF

j_call: TRBJ1-4
v_call: TRBV7-8
clone_size: once
d_call: TRBD1
cdr3_length: 16
cdr3_nt: TGTGCCAGCAGCCATGGAGACAGGGGGCGACTTGAAAAACTGTTTTTT
cdr3_aa: CASSHGDRGRLEKLFF

j_call: TRBJ1-1
v_call: TRBV3-1/TRBV3-2
clone_size: -
d_call: -
cdr3_length: 15
cdr3_nt: TGTGCCAGCAGCCAAGGGAGGGGTATGAACACTGAAGCTTTCTTT
cdr3_aa: CASSQGRGMNTEAFF

j_call: TRBJ1-2
v_call: TRBV7-2
clone_size: -
d_call: -
cdr3_length: 13
cdr3_nt: TGTGCCAGCAGCTACTCCACGAATGATGGCTACACCTTC
cdr3_aa: CASSYSTNDGYTF

j_call: TRBJ1-3
v_call: TRBV28
clone_size: -
d_call: -
cdr3_length: 15
cdr3_nt: TGTGCCAGCAGTCCCCGGACAGCCTCTGGAAACACCATATATTTT
cdr3_aa: CASSPRTASGNTIYF

j_call: TRBJ1-2
v_call: TRBV7-9
clone_size: once
d_call: TRBD1
cdr3_length: 17
cdr3_nt: TGTGCCAGCAGCCTCCGGACAGGGGCCGATATACTATGGGGCTACACCTTC
cdr3_aa: CASSLRTGADILWGYTF

j_call: TRBJ1-1
v_call: TRBV7-8
clone_size: -
d_call: -
cdr3_length: 17
cdr3_nt: TGTGCCAGCAGCTTAGCGGGTGTGCTGGGGCAGAACACTGAAGCTTTCTTT
cdr3_aa: CASSLAGVLGQNTEAFF

j_call: TRBJ1-5
v_call: TRBV28
clone_size: -
d_call: -
cdr3_length: 18
cdr3_nt: TGTGCCAGCAGTTTCGTCGCGAGGAACCCTTATAGCAATCAGCCCCAGCATTTT
cdr3_aa: CASSFVARNPYSNQPQHF

j_call: TRBJ1-4
v_call: TRBV11-2
clone_size: -
d_call: -
cdr3_length: 11
cdr3_nt: TGTGCCAGCAGCTTTCGAGGGCTTTTGTTTTTT
cdr3_aa: CASSFRGLLFF

j_call: TRBJ2-5
v_call: TRBV2
clone_size: -
d_call: -
cdr3_length: 15
cdr3_nt: TGTGCCAGCAGTGAGTCGGCGGCCCTCCAAGAGACCCAGTACTTC
cdr3_aa: CASSESAALQETQYF

j_call: TRBJ2-1
v_call: TRBV5-1
clone_size: -
d_call: TRBD2
cdr3_length: 15
cdr3_nt: TGCGCCAGCAGGTACGGGACTAGCGGGAACAATGAGCAGTTCTTC
cdr3_aa: CASRYGTSGNNEQFF

j_call: TRBJ2-5
v_call: TRBV3-1/TRBV3-2
clone_size: once
d_call: -
cdr3_length: 11
cdr3_nt: TGTGCCAGCAGCCAAGATAAGACCCAGTACTTC
cdr3_aa: CASSQDKTQYF

j_call: TRBJ2-1
v_call: TRBV15
clone_size: -
d_call: TRBD1
cdr3_length: 16
cdr3_nt: TGTGCCACCAGCAGAGGTGGACAGGGGGCGTCGGATGAGCAGTTCTTC
cdr3_aa: CATSRGGQGASDEQFF

j_call: TRBJ2-7
v_call: TRBV4-1
clone_size: -
d_call: -
cdr3_length: 13
cdr3_nt: TGCGCCAGCAGCCAAGATACAGACTACGAGCAGTACTTC
cdr3_aa: CASSQDTDYEQYF

j_call: TRBJ2-5
v_call: TRBV9
clone_size: few
d_call: TRBD2
cdr3_length: 15
cdr3_nt: TGTGCCAGCAGCGCGGCGGGGGGACTAGAAGAGACCCAGTACTTC
cdr3_aa: CASSAAGGLEETQYF

j_call: TRBJ1-2
v_call: TRBV5-6
clone_size: -
d_call: TRBD1
cdr3_length: 14
cdr3_nt: TGTGCCAGCAGTCTCATGGACAGGCGTGCAGGCTACACCTTC
cdr3_aa: CASSLMDRRAGYTF

j_call: TRBJ2-2
v_call: TRBV5-1
clone_size: -
d_call: -
cdr3_length: 14
cdr3_nt: TGCGCCAGCAGCTTGGGGCCATTCACCGGGGAGCTGTTTTTT
cdr3_aa: CASSLGPFTGELFF

j_call: TRBJ1-2
v_call: TRBV7-2
clone_size: -
d_call: TRBD1
cdr3_length: 13
cdr3_nt: TGTGCCAGCAGCTTAGTAGGGACAGGTGACTACACCTTC
cdr3_aa: CASSLVGTGDYTF

j_call: TRBJ2-1
v_call: TRBV3-1/TRBV3-2
clone_size: -
d_call: -
cdr3_length: 14
cdr3_nt: TGTGCCGTCGGAGCGGTAATTTCCTACAATGAGCAGTTCTTC
cdr3_aa: CAVGAVISYNEQFF

j_call: TRBJ2-3
v_call: TRBV12-3/TRBV12-4
clone_size: -
d_call: -
cdr3_length: 11
cdr3_nt: TGTGCCAGTCAAAGGGGAGATACGCAGTATTTT
cdr3_aa: CASQRGDTQYF

j_call: TRBJ1-5
v_call: TRBV12-3/TRBV12-4
clone_size: -
d_call: -
cdr3_length: 13
cdr3_nt: TGTGCCAGCAGTCAAAATAGCAATCAGCCCCAGCATTTT
cdr3_aa: CASSQNSNQPQHF

j_call: TRBJ1-1
v_call: TRBV5-5
clone_size: -
d_call: -
cdr3_length: 13
cdr3_nt: TGTGCCAGCAGCTTGGGCGGTCGGACTGAAGCTTTCTTT
cdr3_aa: CASSLGGRTEAFF

j_call: TRBJ2-2
v_call: TRBV5-1
clone_size: once
d_call: TRBD2
cdr3_length: 14
cdr3_nt: TGCGCCAGCCACTTTGACCGGGGGGCCGGGGAGCTGTTTTTT
cdr3_aa: CASHFDRGAGELFF

j_call: TRBJ1-4
v_call: TRBV6-5
clone_size: -
d_call: -
cdr3_length: 15
cdr3_nt: TGTGCCAGCAGTCTCCAGGTGGGGTCGCGGGGGAAACTGTTTTTT
cdr3_aa: CASSLQVGSRGKLFF

j_call: TRBJ2-1
v_call: TRBV30
clone_size: few
d_call: -
cdr3_length: 16
cdr3_nt: TGTGCCTGGAGGTCTCCCCGGGTATTGGGAGAGGGTGAGCAGTTCTTC
cdr3_aa: CAWRSPRVLGEGEQFF

j_call: TRBJ2-3
v_call: TRBV11-2
clone_size: -
d_call: TRBD2
cdr3_length: 17
cdr3_nt: TGTGCCAGCAGCTTAGAGGCTAGCGGGGGACTCACAGATACGCAGTATTTT
cdr3_aa: CASSLEASGGLTDTQYF

j_call: TRBJ1-1
v_call: TRBV13
clone_size: -
d_call: TRBD1
cdr3_length: 17
cdr3_nt: TGTGCCAGCAGCTCCACCGGGACAGGGGGTAGGAACACTGAAGCTTTCTTT
cdr3_aa: CASSSTGTGGRNTEAFF

j_call: TRBJ2-5
v_call: TRBV5-5
clone_size: -
d_call: TRBD2
cdr3_length: 15
cdr3_nt: TGTGCCAGCAGCTTAGGGCGGGGGGTCCAAGAGACCCAGTACTTC
cdr3_aa: CASSLGRGVQETQYF

j_call: TRBJ1-2
v_call: TRBV14
clone_size: -
d_call: -
cdr3_length: 12
cdr3_nt: TGTGCCAGCATGGGGCCAGGCTATGGCTACACCTTC
cdr3_aa: CASMGPGYGYTF

j_call: TRBJ2-3
v_call: TRBV6-5
clone_size: -
d_call: TRBD2
cdr3_length: 14
cdr3_nt: TGTGCCAGCAGGCCCGGGGGGTCAACAGATACGCAGTATTTT
cdr3_aa: CASRPGGSTDTQYF

j_call: TRBJ1-5
v_call: TRBV18
clone_size: -
d_call: -
cdr3_length: 14
cdr3_nt: TGTGCCAGCTCACCAAGTCCAGGCAATCAGCCCCAGCATTTT
cdr3_aa: CASSPSPGNQPQHF

j_call: TRBJ2-3
v_call: TRBV4-2
clone_size: -
d_call: TRBD2
cdr3_length: 17
cdr3_nt: TGTGCCAGCAGCCACCCTCTAGCGGGGGGAGACACAGATACGCAGTATTTT
cdr3_aa: CASSHPLAGGDTDTQYF

j_call: TRBJ2-2
v_call: TRBV2
clone_size: -
d_call: TRBD1
cdr3_length: 14
cdr3_nt: TGTGCCAGCAGTTCACAGGGGAGAATCGGGGAGCTGTTTTTT
cdr3_aa: CASSSQGRIGELFF

j_call: TRBJ2-3
v_call: TRBV7-2
clone_size: -
d_call: -
cdr3_length: 13
cdr3_nt: TGTGCCAGCAGCTCACGGACGGGGGATACGCAGTATTTT
cdr3_aa: CASSSRTGDTQYF

j_call: TRBJ2-5
v_call: TRBV5-1
clone_size: -
d_call: -
cdr3_length: 16
cdr3_nt: TGCGCCAGCAGCTTGGTGCCACCCCGAGTCCAAGAGACCCAGTACTTC
cdr3_aa: CASSLVPPRVQETQYF

j_call: TRBJ2-3
v_call: TRBV2
clone_size: -
d_call: -
cdr3_length: 16
cdr3_nt: TGTGCCAGCAGCCGGGGGTACCGGTCTTGGACAGATACGCAGTATTTT
cdr3_aa: CASSRGYRSWTDTQYF

j_call: TRBJ1-2
v_call: TRBV3-1/TRBV3-2
clone_size: -
d_call: -
cdr3_length: 13
cdr3_nt: TGTGCCAGCAGCTTCAGGGTAATGGGAGGCTACACCTTC
cdr3_aa: CASSFRVMGGYTF

j_call: TRBJ1-3
v_call: TRBV6-5
clone_size: -
d_call: -
cdr3_length: 14
cdr3_nt: TGTGCCAGCAGTTACGCTGAGGATGGAAACACCATATATTTT
cdr3_aa: CASSYAEDGNTIYF

j_call: TRBJ2-1
v_call: TRBV28
clone_size: few
d_call: TRBD1
cdr3_length: 13
cdr3_nt: TGTGCCAGCAGACCGACAGGGGGCAATGAGCAGTTCTTC
cdr3_aa: CASRPTGGNEQFF

j_call: TRBJ2-1
v_call: TRBV6-5
clone_size: -
d_call: -
cdr3_length: 11
cdr3_nt: TGTGCCAGCAGTTACCGCAATGAGCAGTTCTTC
cdr3_aa: CASSYRNEQFF

j_call: TRBJ2-3
v_call: TRBV20-1
clone_size: once
d_call: -
cdr3_length: 11
cdr3_nt: TGCAGTGCTAGAGTGGAGGATACGCAGTATTTT
cdr3_aa: CSARVEDTQYF

j_call: TRBJ2-3
v_call: TRBV9
clone_size: -
d_call: -
cdr3_length: 20
cdr3_nt: TGTGCCAGCAGCGTAGGGACCCCCGGCACTCTACAGGCGTTCACAGATACGCAGTATTTT
cdr3_aa: CASSVGTPGTLQAFTDTQYF

j_call: TRBJ2-3
v_call: TRBV30
clone_size: -
d_call: -
cdr3_length: 16
cdr3_nt: TGTGCCTGGAGTCTTATCCCAGGGGCCTACACAGATACGCAGTATTTT
cdr3_aa: CAWSLIPGAYTDTQYF

j_call: TRBJ2-7
v_call: TRBV7-8
clone_size: -
d_call: -
cdr3_length: 13
cdr3_nt: TGTGCCAGCAGCCGCAGGGCAACCTACGAGCAGTACTTC
cdr3_aa: CASSRRATYEQYF

j_call: TRBJ1-5
v_call: TRBV7-9
clone_size: few
d_call: TRBD1
cdr3_length: 14
cdr3_nt: TGTGCCAGCAGTCATACAGGGGTTGGTCAGCCCCAGCATTTT
cdr3_aa: CASSHTGVGQPQHF

j_call: TRBJ1-1
v_call: TRBV2
clone_size: -
d_call: -
cdr3_length: 13
cdr3_nt: TGTGCCAGTTACGCCGGCGGGTCCACTGAAGCTTTCTTT
cdr3_aa: CASYAGGSTEAFF

j_call: TRBJ2-1
v_call: TRBV7-9
clone_size: -
d_call: TRBD1
cdr3_length: 16
cdr3_nt: TGTGCCAGCAGCACGGGGGACAGGGGGTCCCGAGTATCGCAGTTCTTC
cdr3_aa: CASSTGDRGSRVSQFF